The 25 T cell receptor beta chains presented below share a single source sample, sequenced in a study of cytomegalovirus exposure and HLA in healthy donors. The PCR used 60 Vbeta and 13 Jbeta primers. Only in-frame clones appear in the TCRdb table, and some are missing; sequencing was by immunoSEQ multiplex PCR. The sample lists about 170,000 clones, 60% to 75% occurring once. The sequencing input was PBMCs. Every receptor here comes from a woman aged 45-60 years in good health and CMV-seropositive.

The rearrangement uses TRBV5-1 and TRBJ2-1; 12 bases map to TRBD2. The CDR3 extends over 17 amino acids. V dropped 4 bases and J dropped 0; count of bases not matched to a gene: 5. Germline CDR1 SGHRS, CDR2 YFSETQ. The chain's CDR3 is CASSIGLAGSSYNEQFF. The CDR3 region has the DNA TGCGCCAGCAGCATCGGACTAGCGGGGAGCTCCTACAATGAGCAGTTCTTC.

A note on this clone: Distinct nucleotide sequences in the sample also encode this CDR3. The chain's CDR3 is CASRLTALSYEQYF. CDR3 nucleotides: TGTGCCAGTAGATTGACAGCACTCTCCTACGAGCAGTACTTC. The gene calls are TRBV2 and TRBJ2-7, with TRBD1 as a possible D gene (5 bases). This CDR3 comprises 14 residues. From germline, CDR1 is SNHLY and CDR2 FYNNEI. Trimming left V 9 bases short and J 0 bases short, with 15 bases between.

This clone was seen once. The chain couples TRBV6-5 to TRBJ2-2, with 7 bases identical to TRBD1. Germline trimming cut 0 bases from V and 8 bases from J; bases unmatched to any gene: 3. CDR1 and CDR2 (germline): MNHEY, SVGAGI. The CDR3 covers 14 residues. The CDR3 DNA reads TGTGCCAGCAGTTACTCGAGGGGGCCAGGGGAGCTGTTTTTT. Protein sequence: CASSYSRGPGELFF.

The J gene is TRBJ1-6, the V gene TRBV15; D not certain. The CDR3 is 14 residues long. Germline loops: CDR1 LNHNV, CDR2 YYDKDF (reference sequence). Trimming removed 5 bases from V and 6 bases from J, with 11 bases in between. The CDR3: CATSGRFGNSPLHF. The CDR3 coding sequence is TGTGCCACCAGCGGGAGGTTTGGTAATTCACCCCTCCACTTT.

This chain links TRBV19 with TRBJ1-5, with 11 bases aligning to TRBD1. CDR1 is LNHDA, CDR2 SQIVND, per germline (reference sequence). The CDR3 contains 18 residues. The J segment lost 0 bases and the V segment lost 6 bases, leaving 10 bases of the junction unmatched. For the CDR3, the DNA is TGTGCCAGTAGCATCGGACAGGGGGCCCAATATAGCAATCAGCCCCAGCATTTT. Its protein product is CASSIGQGAQYSNQPQHF.

This clone was counted between two and nine times. A read error may produce the germline difference seen at one junction end. The chain uses TRBV6-1 and TRBJ1-5, with D possibly being TRBD1 (6 bases). The CDR3 extends over 16 amino acids. Germline V gene data show CDR1 as MNHNS and CDR2 as SASEGT. CDR3 DNA sequence: TGTGCCAGCAGGGAAGGGAGCAGGGGCGGCAATCAGCCCCAGCATTTT. Protein sequence: CASREGSRGGNQPQHF.

V and J are TRBV29-1 and TRBJ2-3; TRBD1 is a possible D gene (6 bases). Looked up from germline, CDR1 is SQVTM and CDR2 is ANQGSEA. The V end was cut by 5 bases, the J end by 8 bases, with 11 bases between. The CDR3 totals 11 residues. The CDR3 DNA follows: TGCAGCGTTTATACAGGGAGTACGCAGTATTTT. Encoded protein: CSVYTGSTQYF.

The DNA of the CDR3 is TGTGCCTGGAGCCCTGACAGGGACTTCACAGATACGCAGTATTTT. Its protein is CAWSPDRDFTDTQYF. J is TRBJ2-3 and V is TRBV30, with D perhaps matching TRBD1 (7 bases). Trimming took off 3 bases at V and 2 bases at J, with 15 bases between the two ends. The CDR3 contains 15 residues. Germline values: CDR1 GTSNPN, CDR2 SVGIG (reference sequence).

Concerning this clone: An end of the junction does not agree with germline; a read error may underlie this. The chain uses TRBV7-9 and TRBJ1-1; D not resolved. Per the germline V gene, CDR1 is SEHNR and CDR2 is FQNEAQ (reference sequence). This CDR3 spans 12 amino acids. The chain's CDR3 is CSSSLVGLEAFF. The CDR3 DNA follows: TGTTCCAGCAGCTTAGTGGGCCTTGAAGCTTTCTTT. The full variable domain, its missing parts supplied by reference TRBV7-9 and TRBJ1-1, is DTGVSQNPRHKITKRGQNVTFRCDPISEHNRLYWYRQTLGQGPEFLTYFQNEAQLEKSRLLSDRFSAERPKGSFSTLEIQRTEQGDSAMYLCSSSLVGLEAFFGQGTRLTVV.

This clone turned up a few times. The genes are TRBV5-1 and TRBJ2-5; 7 bases fit TRBD1. The J call may be incorrect, as the DNA end agrees better with TRBJ2-7. CDR3 length: 12 residues. Germline loops: CDR1 SGHRS, CDR2 YFSETQ. The CDR3 is CASSFTGDEQYF. CDR3 nucleotides: TGCGCCAGCAGCTTTACAGGGGACGAGCAGTACTTC.

The chain combines TRBV11-1 with TRBJ2-1; tentative D call: TRBD1 (6 bases). V was shortened by 1 base and J by 2 bases, with 15 bases between the two germline ends. Germline loops: CDR1 SGHAT, CDR2 FQDESV (reference sequence). This CDR3 has 17 residues. The CDR3 region is CASSLGLGTTAYNEQFF. Written as DNA, the CDR3 is TGTGCCAGCAGCTTAGGGTTGGGGACAACTGCCTACAATGAGCAGTTCTTC.

A few counts support this clone. The chain carries TRBV28 and TRBJ1-5; 7 bases are shared with TRBD1. The CDR3 runs to 17 residues. Germline lookup yields CDR1 MDHEN and CDR2 SYDVKM. J was trimmed by 1 base and V by 1 base; bases with no gene match: 7. The CDR3 DNA reads as TGTGCCAGCAGTTTATTAGACACAGGGGAAAGCAATCAGCCCCAGCATTTT. This encodes CASSLLDTGESNQPQHF.

V is TRBV5-5 and J is TRBJ2-1; the D is unclear. V was clipped by 6 bases and J by 2 bases, with 18 bases between them. The germline gives CDR1 SGHKS, CDR2 YYEKEE (reference sequence). The CDR3 length is 16 residues. CDR3 sequence: CASTSGQSNTYNEQFF. CDR3 DNA: TGTGCCAGCACCTCTGGGCAGTCCAATACCTACAATGAGCAGTTCTTC.

This sequence joins TRBV5-1 and TRBJ2-1; possible D gene TRBD2, 5 bases. The germline gives CDR1 SGHRS, CDR2 YFSETQ. The CDR3 spans 15 residues. V lost 2 bases and J lost 3, with 12 bases in between. Here the CDR3 DNA reads TGCGCCAGCAGCTTCGGACTCGCAATCTACAATGAGCAGTTCTTC. It specifies CASSFGLAIYNEQFF.

The chain carries TRBV6-5 and TRBJ1-2; 7 nucleotides align to TRBD1. This CDR3 contains 15 residues. CDR1 and CDR2 (germline): MNHEY, SVGAGI. V shed 6 bases and J 4 bases; nucleotides not matched to a gene: 11. The CDR3 DNA reads as TGTGCCAGCAGCTTGACAGGGCGTCCGACCTATGGCTACACCTTC. It is translated as CASSLTGRPTYGYTF.

The chain has TRBV2 and TRBJ2-7; D possibly corresponds to TRBD1 (5 bases). Trimming stripped 8 bases from V and 1 base from J, with 12 bases between. CDR1 and CDR2 (germline): SNHLY, FYNNEI. The CDR3 sequence is 13 residues long. CDR3: CASGWTRSYEQYF. CDR3 in DNA: TGTGCCAGCGGATGGACAAGGTCCTACGAGCAGTACTTC.

A single count supports this clone. V and J are TRBV6-1 and TRBJ2-1, with 10 bases lining up with TRBD1. Germline CDR1 is MNHNS and CDR2 is SASEGT. This CDR3 contains 14 residues. The V gene end was trimmed by 5 bases and the J gene end by 4 bases; junction bases not matched to a gene: 2. The CDR3 loop reads CASSWTGGYNEQFF. CDR3 DNA: TGTGCCAGCAGTTGGACAGGGGGATACAATGAGCAGTTCTTC.

The rearrangement joins TRBV5-1 to TRBJ1-2, with 11 bases matching TRBD1. V gave up 4 bases and J gave up 4 bases; unmatched junction bases: 3. Germline V gene data show CDR1 as SGHRS and CDR2 as YFSETQ. The CDR3 has 14 amino acids. Written as DNA, the CDR3 is TGCGCCAGCAGCAAGGGACAGGGGGGCTATGGCTACACCTTC. It codes for CASSKGQGGYGYTF.

This sequence joins TRBV4-1 and TRBJ2-3; 9 bases are a match to TRBD1. The J segment lost 5 bases and the V segment lost 2 bases, leaving 5 bases of the junction unmatched. Germline V CDR1 and CDR2: MGHRA, YSYEKL. The CDR3 is 15 residues long. DNA of the CDR3: TGCGCCAGCAGCCAACGACAGGGGGTTAGAGATACGCAGTATTTT. Its translation is CASSQRQGVRDTQYF.

The chain joins TRBV7-9 to TRBJ1-2, with D perhaps matching TRBD1 (6 bases). V was cut by 10 bases and J by 2 bases, with 8 bases left in between. This CDR3 has 11 residues. Germline CDR1 and CDR2: SEHNR and FQNEAQ (reference sequence). CDR3 protein: CAITGNYGYTF. The CDR3 coding sequence is TGTGCCATCACAGGGAACTATGGCTACACCTTC.

The chain links TRBV2 to TRBJ1-1, with no clear D. Trimming stripped 4 bases from V and 0 bases from J, with 6 bases between. The CDR3 has 13 amino acids. The V gene's germline CDR1 is SNHLY and CDR2 FYNNEI. The CDR3 sequence: CASSVQMNTEAFF. DNA of the CDR3: TGTGCCAGCAGTGTACAGATGAACACTGAAGCTTTCTTT.

V usage is TRBV5-4 and J usage is TRBJ2-3; TRBD2 agrees at 7 bases. V gave up 0 bases and J gave up 2 bases; unmatched junction bases: 6. CDR1 is SGHNT and CDR2 is YYREEE in the germline V gene (reference sequence). CDR3 size: 16 residues. Here the CDR3 DNA reads TGTGCCAGCAGCTTGGTCGCGGGGGTGTACACAGATACGCAGTATTTT. Its protein is CASSLVAGVYTDTQYF.

This clone was detected only once. The J gene is TRBJ2-7, the V gene TRBV7-9; 9 bases agree with TRBD1. The CDR3 extends over 13 amino acids. Germline trimming cut 11 bases from V and 7 bases from J; bases unmatched to any gene: 12. Germline CDR1 is SEHNR and CDR2 is FQNEAQ (reference sequence). The DNA of the CDR3 is TGTGCCGGTAGGACAGGGGCAGTTGGAGAGCAGTACTTC. It yields the protein CAGRTGAVGEQYF.

The J gene is TRBJ2-7, the V gene TRBV6-1; D is possibly TRBD2 (6 bases). Deletions cut 6 bases from V and 4 bases from J, with 16 bases between. This CDR3 comprises 14 residues. Germline V CDR1 and CDR2: MNHNS, SASEGT. CDR3 protein: CASRRGRGQYEQYF. CDR3 DNA sequence: TGTGCCAGCAGGCGGGGCCGAGGACAATACGAGCAGTACTTC.

The V call is TRBV2, the J call TRBJ2-5; perhaps TRBD2 as D (5 bases). The CDR3 spans 12 residues. Germline assignment: CDR1 SNHLY and CDR2 FYNNEI. Trimming left V 6 bases short and J 3 bases short, with 8 bases between. The CDR3 spells CASSWTEETQYF. The CDR3 DNA reads as TGTGCCAGCAGCTGGACTGAAGAGACCCAGTACTTC.